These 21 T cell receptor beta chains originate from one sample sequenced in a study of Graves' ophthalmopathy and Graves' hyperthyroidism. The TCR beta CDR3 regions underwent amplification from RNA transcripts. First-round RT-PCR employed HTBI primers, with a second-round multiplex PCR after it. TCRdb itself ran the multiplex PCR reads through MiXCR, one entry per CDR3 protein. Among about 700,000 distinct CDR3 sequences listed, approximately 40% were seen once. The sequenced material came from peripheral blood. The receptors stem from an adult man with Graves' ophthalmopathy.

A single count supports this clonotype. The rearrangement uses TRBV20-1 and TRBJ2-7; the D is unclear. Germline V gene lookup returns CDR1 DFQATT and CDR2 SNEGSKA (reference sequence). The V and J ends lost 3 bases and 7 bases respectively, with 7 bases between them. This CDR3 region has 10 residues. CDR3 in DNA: TGCAGTGCTAGCCCCGGGGAGCAGTACTTC. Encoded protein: CSASPGEQYF.

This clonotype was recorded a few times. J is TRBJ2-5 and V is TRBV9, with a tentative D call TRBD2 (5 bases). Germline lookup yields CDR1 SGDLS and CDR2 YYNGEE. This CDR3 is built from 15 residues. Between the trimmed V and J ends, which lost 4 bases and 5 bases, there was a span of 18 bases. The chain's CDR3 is CASSSRTDPRETQYF. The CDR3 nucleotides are TGTGCCAGCAGCTCCCGGACTGACCCCAGGGAGACCCAGTACTTC.

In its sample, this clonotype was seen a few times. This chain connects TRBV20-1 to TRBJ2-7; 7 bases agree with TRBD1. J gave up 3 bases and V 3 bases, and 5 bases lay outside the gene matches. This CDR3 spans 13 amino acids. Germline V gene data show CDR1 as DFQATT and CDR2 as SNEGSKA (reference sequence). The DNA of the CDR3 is TGCAGTGCTAGCGGGGACAGAGACTACGAGCAGTACTTC. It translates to CSASGDRDYEQYF.

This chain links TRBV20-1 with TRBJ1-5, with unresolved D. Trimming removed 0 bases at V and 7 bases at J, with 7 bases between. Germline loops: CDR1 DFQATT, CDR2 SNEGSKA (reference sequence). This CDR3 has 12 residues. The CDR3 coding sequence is TGCAGTGCTAGAGACAGGTCACAGCCCCAGCATTTT. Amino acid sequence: CSARDRSQPQHF.

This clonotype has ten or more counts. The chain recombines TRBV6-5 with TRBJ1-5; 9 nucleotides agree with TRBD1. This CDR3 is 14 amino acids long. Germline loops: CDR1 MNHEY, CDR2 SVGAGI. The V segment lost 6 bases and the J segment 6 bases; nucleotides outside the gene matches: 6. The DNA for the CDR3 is TGTGCCAGCAGAAGAACAGGGGGCACTCAGCCCCAGCATTTT. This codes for CASRRTGGTQPQHF.

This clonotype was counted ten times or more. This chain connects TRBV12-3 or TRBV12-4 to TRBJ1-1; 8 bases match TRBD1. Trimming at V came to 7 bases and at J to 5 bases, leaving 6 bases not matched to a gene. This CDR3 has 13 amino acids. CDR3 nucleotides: TGTGCCAGCACGTTGACAGGGGAAACTGAAGCTTTCTTT. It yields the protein CASTLTGETEAFF.

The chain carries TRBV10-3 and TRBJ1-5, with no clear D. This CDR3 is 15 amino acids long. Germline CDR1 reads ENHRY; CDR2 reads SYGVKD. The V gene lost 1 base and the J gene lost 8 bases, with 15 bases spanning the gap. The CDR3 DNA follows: TGTGCCATCAGTGAGTGGGAACTAACATGGAAGCCCCAGCATTTT. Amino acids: CAISEWELTWKPQHF.

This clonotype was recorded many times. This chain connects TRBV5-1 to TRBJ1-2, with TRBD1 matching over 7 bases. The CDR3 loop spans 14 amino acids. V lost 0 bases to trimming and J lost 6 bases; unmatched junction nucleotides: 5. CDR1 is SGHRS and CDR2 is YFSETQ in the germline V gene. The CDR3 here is CASSLVGDRDGYTF. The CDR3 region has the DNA TGCGCCAGCAGCTTGGTGGGGGACAGAGATGGCTACACCTTC.

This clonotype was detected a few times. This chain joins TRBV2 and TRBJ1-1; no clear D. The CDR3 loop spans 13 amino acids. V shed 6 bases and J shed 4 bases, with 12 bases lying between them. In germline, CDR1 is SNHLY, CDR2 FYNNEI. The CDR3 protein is CASRRAGITEAFF. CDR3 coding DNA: TGTGCCAGCAGGCGTGCCGGGATCACTGAAGCTTTCTTT.

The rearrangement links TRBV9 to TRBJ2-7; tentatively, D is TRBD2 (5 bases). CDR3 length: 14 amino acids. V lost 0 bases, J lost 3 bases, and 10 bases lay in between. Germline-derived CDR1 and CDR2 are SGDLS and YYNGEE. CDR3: CASSVGEGNYEQYF. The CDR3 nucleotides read TGTGCCAGCAGCGTAGGTGAGGGTAACTACGAGCAGTACTTC.

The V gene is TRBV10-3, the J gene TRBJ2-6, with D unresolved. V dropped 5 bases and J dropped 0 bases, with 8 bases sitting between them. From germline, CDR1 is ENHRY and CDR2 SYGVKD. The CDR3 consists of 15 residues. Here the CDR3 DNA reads TGTGCCATCAGTCGCAGTAGCTCTGGGGCCAACGTCCTGACTTTC. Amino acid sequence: CAISRSSSGANVLTF.

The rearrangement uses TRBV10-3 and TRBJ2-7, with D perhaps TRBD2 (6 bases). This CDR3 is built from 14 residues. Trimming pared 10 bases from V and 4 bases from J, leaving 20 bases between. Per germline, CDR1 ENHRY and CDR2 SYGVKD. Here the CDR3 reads CARSYLSSEYEQYF. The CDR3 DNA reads TGTGCCAGAAGTTACCTCTCTAGCGAATACGAGCAGTACTTC.

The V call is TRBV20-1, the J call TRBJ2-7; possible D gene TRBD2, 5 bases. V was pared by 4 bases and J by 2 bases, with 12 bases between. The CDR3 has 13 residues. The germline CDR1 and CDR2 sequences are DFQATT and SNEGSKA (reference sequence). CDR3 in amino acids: CSAIEGRTYEQYF. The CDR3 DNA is TGCAGTGCTATAGAGGGCAGAACCTACGAGCAGTACTTC.

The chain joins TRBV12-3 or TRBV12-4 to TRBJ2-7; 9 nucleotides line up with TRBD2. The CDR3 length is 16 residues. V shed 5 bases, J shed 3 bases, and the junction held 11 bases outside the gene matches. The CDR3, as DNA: TGTGCCAGCAGTGTAGAGACTAGCGGTACGAACTACGAGCAGTACTTC. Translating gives CASSVETSGTNYEQYF.

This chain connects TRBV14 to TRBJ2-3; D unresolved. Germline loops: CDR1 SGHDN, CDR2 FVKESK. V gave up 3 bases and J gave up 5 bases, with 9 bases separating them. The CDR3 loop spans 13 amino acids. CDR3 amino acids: CASSQRWGDTQYF. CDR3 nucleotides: TGTGCCAGCAGCCAGAGGTGGGGAGATACGCAGTATTTT.

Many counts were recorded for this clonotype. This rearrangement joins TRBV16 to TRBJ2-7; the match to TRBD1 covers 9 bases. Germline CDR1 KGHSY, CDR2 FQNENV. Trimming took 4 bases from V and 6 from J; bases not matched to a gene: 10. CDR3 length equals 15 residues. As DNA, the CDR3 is TGTGCCAGCAGCCGGAACCGGGACAGGGCCGGCGAGCAGTACTTC. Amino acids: CASSRNRDRAGEQYF.

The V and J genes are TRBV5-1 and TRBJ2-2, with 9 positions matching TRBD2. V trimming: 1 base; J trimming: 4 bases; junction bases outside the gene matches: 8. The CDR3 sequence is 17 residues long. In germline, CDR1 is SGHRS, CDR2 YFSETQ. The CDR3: CASSLRIAGVVTGELFF. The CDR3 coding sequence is TGCGCCAGCAGCTTGCGAATAGCGGGAGTGGTCACCGGGGAGCTGTTTTTT.

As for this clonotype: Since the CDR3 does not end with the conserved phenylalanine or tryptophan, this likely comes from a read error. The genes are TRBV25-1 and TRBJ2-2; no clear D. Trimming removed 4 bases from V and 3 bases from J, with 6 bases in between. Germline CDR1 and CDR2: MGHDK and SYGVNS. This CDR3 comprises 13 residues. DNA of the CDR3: TGTGCCAGCAGTGGTCGAGACACCGGGGAGCTGTTTTCT. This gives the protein CASSGRDTGELFS.

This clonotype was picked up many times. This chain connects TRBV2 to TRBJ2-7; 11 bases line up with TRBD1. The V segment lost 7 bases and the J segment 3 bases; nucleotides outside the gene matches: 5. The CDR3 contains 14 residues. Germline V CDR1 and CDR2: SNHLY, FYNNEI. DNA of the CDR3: TGTGCCAGCACCCCCGGGACAGGGGGCTACGAGCAGTACTTC. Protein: CASTPGTGGYEQYF.

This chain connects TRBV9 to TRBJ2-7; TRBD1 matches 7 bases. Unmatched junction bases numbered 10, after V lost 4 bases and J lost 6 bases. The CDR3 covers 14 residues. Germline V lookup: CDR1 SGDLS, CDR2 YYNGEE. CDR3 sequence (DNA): TGTGCCAGCAGCCAACGACAGGGCCACTCCGAGCAGTACTTC. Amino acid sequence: CASSQRQGHSEQYF.

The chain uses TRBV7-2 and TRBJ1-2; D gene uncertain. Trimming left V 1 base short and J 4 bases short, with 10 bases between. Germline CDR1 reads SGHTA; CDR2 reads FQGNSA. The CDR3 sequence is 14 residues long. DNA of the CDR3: TGTGCCAGCAGCTTAGGGAACCAGGCCTATGGCTACACCTTC. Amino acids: CASSLGNQAYGYTF.